Described below is a single TCR beta chain sequence and its context. What it binds is unknown. The sample originates from a study of cytomegalovirus exposure and HLA in healthy donors. Notes on the study in general: According to a later analysis, most TCR beta chains associated with CMV appeared HLA-restricted.

Vbeta (60) and Jbeta (13) primers were used in the PCR. TCRdb keeps only in-frame clones here, not all; method: immunoSEQ multiplex PCR. The sample includes about 200,000 clones, roughly 80% of them seen just once. Germline lookup yields CDR1 LNHNV and CDR2 YYDKDF (reference sequence). The CDR3 loop spans 15 amino acids. V lost 5 bases and J lost 4, with 15 bases in between. This TCR was recovered from a middle-aged woman in good health and CMV-seronegative. Sequenced: PBMCs. The chain uses TRBV15 and TRBJ2-1, with TRBD1 as a possible D gene (8 bases). This CDR3 reads CATSGRDRSYNEQFF. As DNA, the CDR3 is TGTGCCACCAGCGGGAGGGACAGGAGTTACAATGAGCAGTTCTTC.